Following are 11 T cell receptor beta chains from one sample sequenced in a study of beta chain features in type 1 diabetes. The whole isolated RNA underwent reverse transcription, so sequencing captured expressed TCRB transcripts. Sequenced by immunoSEQ multiplex PCR; TCRdb stores in-frame clones only, minus some. Counted here are some 150,000 clones, about 7% occurring once; the ten biggest clones make up approximately 1.4%. What was sequenced was central memory CD4+ T cells from blood. The receptors stem from a woman aged 25 to 39 in good health.

This clone has only a few counts. The V call is TRBV11-1, the J call TRBJ2-1; TRBD2 agrees at 7 bases. The CDR3 totals 17 residues. The germline CDR1 and CDR2 sequences are SGHAT and FQDESV (reference sequence). The V and J ends lost 6 bases and 6 bases, in that order; junction bases with no gene match: 17. The CDR3 region has the DNA TGTGCCAGCAGAAGTGGCGGGGAAGCGGGAAGATTCAATGAGCAGTTCTTC. Translating it yields CASRSGGEAGRFNEQFF.

The V and J genes are TRBV19 and TRBJ1-5; D is possibly TRBD1 (5 bases). V shed 2 bases and J shed 4 bases, with 12 bases lying between them. CDR1 and CDR2 (germline): LNHDA, SQIVND (reference sequence). The CDR3 extends over 15 amino acids. This CDR3 reads CASSIRRQGNQPQHF. The CDR3 bases are TGTGCCAGTAGTATACGGCGGCAGGGTAATCAGCCCCAGCATTTT.

The chain is built from TRBV18 and TRBJ2-7; D perhaps matches TRBD2 (5 bases). V lost 2 bases, J lost 2 bases, and 13 bases lay in between. Germline loops: CDR1 KGHSH, CDR2 LQKENI. The CDR3 is made up of 15 amino acids. The CDR3 nucleotides are TGTGCCAGCTCACCAGGAAGCGGTAGGCCCTACGAGCAGTACTTC. The encoded protein is CASSPGSGRPYEQYF.

This clone was picked up a small number of times. The chain uses TRBV7-8 and TRBJ2-5; perhaps TRBD2 as D (5 bases). The V gene lost 4 bases and the J gene lost 4 bases, with 10 bases spanning the gap. This CDR3 region has 13 residues. Germline CDR1 reads SGHVS; CDR2 reads FQNEAQ. The CDR3 region has the DNA TGTGCCAGCAGCTACGGACTTGGAGAGACCCAGTACTTC. Translating it yields CASSYGLGETQYF.

The gene calls are TRBV19 and TRBJ1-5, with no clear D. The CDR3 runs to 14 residues. V was cut by 6 bases and J by 5 bases, with 14 bases left in between. Looked up from germline, CDR1 is LNHDA and CDR2 is SQIVND (reference sequence). CDR3 sequence: CASRARGNYQPQHF. The DNA for the CDR3 is TGTGCCAGTAGGGCTCGGGGAAACTATCAGCCCCAGCATTTT.

The rearrangement links TRBV28 to TRBJ2-1; 13 positions agree with TRBD2. Per germline, CDR1 MDHEN and CDR2 SYDVKM. The V gene end was trimmed by 5 bases and the J gene end by 8 bases; junction bases not matched to a gene: 9. CDR3 length: 16 amino acids. As DNA, the CDR3 is TGTGCCAGCAGTCCACGGGGACTAGCGGGAAGAGATGAGCAGTTCTTC. Translation gives CASSPRGLAGRDEQFF.

V is TRBV9 and J is TRBJ2-3; D ambiguous. V shed 0 bases and J shed 4 bases, with 3 bases lying between them. Germline CDR1 and CDR2: SGDLS and YYNGEE. The CDR3 has 12 residues. CDR3 nucleotides: TGTGCCAGCAGCGTAGCCTCAGATACGCAGTATTTT. Translated: CASSVASDTQYF.

The chain has TRBV19 and TRBJ2-7, with D possibly being TRBD2 (6 bases). The germline V gene encodes CDR1 LNHDA and CDR2 SQIVND (reference sequence). With 5 bases removed from V and 6 bases from J, the gap between germline ends came to 17 bases. There are 14 residues in the CDR3. Here the CDR3 DNA reads TGTGCCAGTAGTCGGAGGGCCCAAGGTGGCGAGCAGTACTTC. Protein sequence: CASSRRAQGGEQYF. Full variable domain (remainder filled in from reference TRBV19 and TRBJ2-7): DGGITQSPKYLFRKEGQNVTLSCEQNLNHDAMYWYRQDPGQGLRLIYYSQIVNDFQKGDIAEGYSVSREKKESFPLTVTSAQKNPTAFYLCASSRRAQGGEQYFGPGTRLTVT.

As regards this clone: The same CDR3 is also encoded by other DNA sequences in this sample. The V gene is TRBV19, the J gene TRBJ2-7; unclear D gene. The germline CDR1 and CDR2 sequences are LNHDA and SQIVND (reference sequence). The V end was cut by 3 bases, the J end by 4 bases, with 7 bases between. The CDR3 totals 12 residues. The CDR3 DNA is TGTGCCAGTAGTATCCCTCCGTACGAGCAGTACTTC. Its protein is CASSIPPYEQYF.

The V call is TRBV5-1, the J call TRBJ2-7; D perhaps matches TRBD1 (6 bases). CDR1 and CDR2 from the germline V gene are SGHRS and YFSETQ. There are 14 residues in the CDR3. V shed 7 bases and J shed 2 bases, with 16 bases lying between them. The CDR3 DNA is TGCGCCAGCCCTAAGGGGGTTTCTCCCTACGAGCAGTACTTC. Protein: CASPKGVSPYEQYF. Looking up the rest from reference TRBV5-1 and TRBJ2-7 gives the full variable domain: KAGVTQTPRYLIKTRGQQVTLSCSPISGHRSVSWYQQTPGQGLQFLFEYFSETQRNKGNFPGRFSGRQFSNSRSEMNVSTLELGDSALYLCASPKGVSPYEQYFGPGTRLTVT.

The chain is built from TRBV7-2 and TRBJ2-3; perhaps TRBD2 as D (6 bases). V lost 1 base and J lost 3, with 14 bases in between. Germline-derived CDR1 and CDR2 are SGHTA and FQGNSA. The CDR3 consists of 16 residues. CDR3 nucleotide sequence: TGTGCCAGCAGCTTAGGGACGGGGCGGGGAACAGATACGCAGTATTTT. This sequence encodes CASSLGTGRGTDTQYF.